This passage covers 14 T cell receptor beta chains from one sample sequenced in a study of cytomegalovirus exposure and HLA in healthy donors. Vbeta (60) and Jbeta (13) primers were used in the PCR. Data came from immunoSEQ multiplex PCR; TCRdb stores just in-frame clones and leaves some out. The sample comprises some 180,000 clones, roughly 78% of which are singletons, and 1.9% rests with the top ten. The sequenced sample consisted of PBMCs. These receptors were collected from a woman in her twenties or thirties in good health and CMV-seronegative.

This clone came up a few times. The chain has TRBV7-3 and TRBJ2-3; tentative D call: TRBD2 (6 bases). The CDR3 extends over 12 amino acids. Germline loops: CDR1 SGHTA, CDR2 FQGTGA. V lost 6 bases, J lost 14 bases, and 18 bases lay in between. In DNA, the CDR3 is TGTGCCAGCAGGGAGGGCTGCGAGGTACGGTATTTT. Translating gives CASREGCEVRYF.

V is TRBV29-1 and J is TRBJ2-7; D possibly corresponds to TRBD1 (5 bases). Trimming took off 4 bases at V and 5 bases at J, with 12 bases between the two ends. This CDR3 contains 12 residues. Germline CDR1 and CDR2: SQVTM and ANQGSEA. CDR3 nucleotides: TGCAGCGTTGGAAGGGGTGCAGACGAGCAGTACTTC. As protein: CSVGRGADEQYF.

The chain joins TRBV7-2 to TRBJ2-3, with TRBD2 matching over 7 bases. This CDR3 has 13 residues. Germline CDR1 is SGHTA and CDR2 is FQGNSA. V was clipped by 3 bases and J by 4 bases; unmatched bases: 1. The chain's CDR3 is CASSFRGADTQYF. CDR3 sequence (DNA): TGTGCCAGCAGCTTCCGGGGGGCAGATACGCAGTATTTT.

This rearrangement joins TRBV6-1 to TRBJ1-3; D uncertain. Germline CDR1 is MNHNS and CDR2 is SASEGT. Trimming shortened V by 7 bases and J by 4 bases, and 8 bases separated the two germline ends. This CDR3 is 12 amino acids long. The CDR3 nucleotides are TGTGCCAGCACTATCCGGGGAAACACCATATATTTT. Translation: CASTIRGNTIYF.

CDR3 nucleotides: TGCAGCGTTGATCTGGGGGCAGGAGCTTTCTTT. Encoded protein: CSVDLGAGAFF. The chain links TRBV29-1 to TRBJ1-1, with a tentative D call TRBD1 (6 bases). The V end was cut by 3 bases, the J end by 10 bases, with 12 bases between. The CDR3 consists of 11 residues. Germline assignment: CDR1 SQVTM and CDR2 ANQGSEA.

The CDR3 region is CASSQDIGGGGQQTQYF. Here the CDR3 DNA reads TGTGCCAGCAGCCAAGACATCGGCGGGGGGGGTCAGCAGACCCAGTACTTC. This chain links TRBV4-2 with TRBJ2-5; 9 bases line up with TRBD2. The CDR3 contains 17 residues. Trimming cost V 0 bases and J 6 bases; bases outside gene matches: 11. Germline V gives CDR1 LGHNA, CDR2 YNFKEQ.

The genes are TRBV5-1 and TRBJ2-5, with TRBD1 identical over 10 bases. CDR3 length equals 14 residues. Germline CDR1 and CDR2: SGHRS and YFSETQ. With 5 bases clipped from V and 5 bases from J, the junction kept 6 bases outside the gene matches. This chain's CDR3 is CASRKGQGDETQYF. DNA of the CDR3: TGCGCCAGCAGGAAAGGACAGGGGGATGAGACCCAGTACTTC.

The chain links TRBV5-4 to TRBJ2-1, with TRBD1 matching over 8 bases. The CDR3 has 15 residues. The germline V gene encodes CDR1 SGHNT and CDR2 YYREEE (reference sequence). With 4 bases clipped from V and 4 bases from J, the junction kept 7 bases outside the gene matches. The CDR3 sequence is CASSPPGGGYNEQFF. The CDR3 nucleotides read TGTGCCAGCAGCCCCCCAGGGGGCGGGTACAATGAGCAGTTCTTC.

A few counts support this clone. The CDR3 bases are TGCGCCAGCAGCCAAGTACCCTTTATGCTAGCGAGGAGCAATGAGCAGTTCTTC. The encoded protein is CASSQVPFMLARSNEQFF. J is TRBJ2-1 and V is TRBV4-1; TRBD2 might be the D (6 bases). V was pared by 1 base and J by 6 bases, with 22 bases between. The CDR3 runs 18 residues. Looked up from germline, CDR1 is MGHRA and CDR2 is YSYEKL.

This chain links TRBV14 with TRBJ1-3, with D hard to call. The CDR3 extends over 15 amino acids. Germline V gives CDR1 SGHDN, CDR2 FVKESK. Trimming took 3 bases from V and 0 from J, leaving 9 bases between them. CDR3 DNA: TGTGCCAGCAGCCAGTCGTCCCTCTCTGGAAACACCATATATTTT. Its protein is CASSQSSLSGNTIYF.

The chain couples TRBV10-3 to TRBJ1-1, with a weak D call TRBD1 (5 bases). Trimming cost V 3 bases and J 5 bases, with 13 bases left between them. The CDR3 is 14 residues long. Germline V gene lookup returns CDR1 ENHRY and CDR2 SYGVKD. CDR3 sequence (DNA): TGTGCCATCAGTGATCCAACAACAGGTACTGAAGCTTTCTTT. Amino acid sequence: CAISDPTTGTEAFF.

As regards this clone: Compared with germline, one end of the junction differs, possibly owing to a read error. CDR3 bases: TGCGCCAGCAGCGAGGACGGGGAGGCCTTC. Translation: CASSEDGEAF. V usage is TRBV5-1 and J usage is TRBJ1-2, with no clear D. Germline values: CDR1 SGHRS, CDR2 YFSETQ. This CDR3 comprises 10 residues.

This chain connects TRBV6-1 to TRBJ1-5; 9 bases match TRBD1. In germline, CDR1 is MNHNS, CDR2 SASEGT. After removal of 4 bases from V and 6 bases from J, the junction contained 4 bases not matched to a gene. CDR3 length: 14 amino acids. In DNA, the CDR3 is TGTGCCAGCAGTGTGGGACAGGGAGGTCAGCCCCAGCATTTT. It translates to CASSVGQGGQPQHF.

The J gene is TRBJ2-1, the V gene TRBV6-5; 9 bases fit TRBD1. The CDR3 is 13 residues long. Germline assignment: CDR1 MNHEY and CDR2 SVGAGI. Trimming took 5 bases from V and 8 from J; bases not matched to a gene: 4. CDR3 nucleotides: TGTGCCAGCAGTACTGACAGGGGGGATGAGCAGTTCTTC. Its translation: CASSTDRGDEQFF.